These 17 T cell receptor beta chains share one sample of origin, sequenced in a study of blood T cell repertoires in COVID-19. Clones were sequenced by immunoSEQ multiplex PCR, and TCRdb holds only the in-frame ones, with some missing. Of 160,000 or so clones listed, approximately 90% were seen once; the top ten hold around 14%. The sequenced sample consisted of peripheral blood. The receptors were gathered from a middle-aged woman with acute or convalescent COVID-19.

The CDR3: CASSNPAGQGLYEQYF. Written as DNA, the CDR3 is TGTGCCAGTAGTAATCCCGCGGGACAGGGGCTATACGAGCAGTACTTC. V and J are TRBV19 and TRBJ2-7; 10 bases are a match to TRBD1. The CDR3 contains 16 residues. CDR1 is LNHDA and CDR2 is SQIVND in the germline V gene (reference sequence). V shed 4 bases and J 4 bases; nucleotides not matched to a gene: 10.

This clone was counted a few times. This chain uses TRBV7-2 with TRBJ2-7; 9 nucleotides line up with TRBD2. In germline, CDR1 is SGHTA, CDR2 FQGNSA. V gave up 5 bases and J gave up 0 bases; unmatched junction bases: 8. The CDR3 extends over 16 amino acids. The CDR3 DNA reads as TGTGCCAGCAGCCACAAACATAGCGGGGGCTCCTACGAGCAGTACTTC. Protein: CASSHKHSGGSYEQYF.

The chain uses TRBV18 and TRBJ2-2; 7 bases agree with TRBD1. In germline, CDR1 is KGHSH, CDR2 LQKENI. The CDR3 extends over 14 amino acids. V was clipped by 2 bases and J by 7 bases; unmatched bases: 4. The CDR3 loop reads CASSPDRVRGELFF. In DNA form, the CDR3 reads TGTGCCAGCTCACCAGACAGGGTCCGCGGGGAGCTGTTTTTT.

This clone was picked up one time. The V and J genes are TRBV1 and TRBJ2-7; TRBD2, as called in the table, went unchecked against the DNA. TRBV1 is assigned pseudogene status. The CDR3 loop spans 14 amino acids. The CDR3 nucleotides are TGCACCAGCAGCCAAGATGTCCGGGAAGGCGAGCAGTACTTC. Its translation: CTSSQDVREGEQYF.

This chain uses TRBV7-9 with TRBJ1-2, with 7 bases aligning to TRBD1. Germline-derived CDR1 and CDR2 are SEHNR and FQNEAQ (reference sequence). Trimming at V came to 0 bases and at J to 4 bases, leaving 8 bases not matched to a gene. The CDR3 length is 16 residues. The chain's CDR3 is CASSLAFGQAIYGYTF. The CDR3 bases are TGTGCCAGCAGCTTAGCCTTCGGACAGGCGATCTATGGCTACACCTTC.

This clone was detected only once. J is TRBJ2-3 and V is TRBV7-3, with D perhaps TRBD1 (5 bases). Looked up from germline, CDR1 is SGHTA and CDR2 is FQGTGA. V shed 9 bases and J shed 1 base, with 5 bases lying between them. CDR3 size: 11 residues. In DNA, the CDR3 is TGTGCCAGGACAGGCACAGATACGCAGTATTTT. The encoded protein is CARTGTDTQYF.

The chain combines TRBV5-1 with TRBJ1-3, with 9 bases lining up with TRBD1. The CDR3 consists of 19 residues. Germline CDR1 is SGHRS and CDR2 is YFSETQ. Losses at the gene ends were 4 bases for V and 4 bases for J; bases not matched to a gene: 18. In nucleotides, the CDR3 is TGCGCCAGCAGCGGAGGACAGGGGAATAAGGGCTCATTCGGAAACACCATATATTTT. Translated, it gives CASSGGQGNKGSFGNTIYF.

This clone was seen a single time. The chain joins TRBV5-1 to TRBJ2-1; 11 bases align to TRBD2. In germline, CDR1 is SGHRS, CDR2 YFSETQ. There are 16 residues in the CDR3. Trimming cost V 4 bases and J 5 bases; bases outside gene matches: 8. CDR3 DNA sequence: TGCGCCAGCAGCGCCTCGACTAGCGGGATAGACAATGAGCAGTTCTTC. Amino acids: CASSASTSGIDNEQFF.

This clone was counted once. V is TRBV7-2 and J is TRBJ1-4; D not resolved. The germline V and J ends were trimmed by 5 bases and 0 bases, with 7 bases remaining between them. The CDR3 spans 14 residues. The V gene's germline CDR1 is SGHTA and CDR2 FQGNSA. In nucleotides, the CDR3 is TGTGCCAGCAGCCGTAAAACAACTAATGAAAAACTGTTTTTT. The encoded protein is CASSRKTTNEKLFF.

The chain employs TRBV7-2 and TRBJ2-7; TRBD2 is a possible D gene (5 bases). Germline V gives CDR1 SGHTA, CDR2 FQGNSA. The CDR3 covers 15 residues. V lost 0 bases and J 7 bases, leaving 16 bases between the germline ends. The chain's CDR3 is CASSLASDWLREQYF. The CDR3 nucleotides are TGTGCCAGCAGCTTAGCGTCGGACTGGCTGCGTGAGCAGTACTTC. Using reference TRBV7-2 and TRBJ2-7 for the parts outside the CDR3, the full variable domain is GAGVSQSPSNKVTEKGKDVELRCDPISGHTALYWYRQSLGQGLEFLIYFQGNSAPDKSGLPSDRFSAERTGGSVSTLTIQRTQQEDSAVYLCASSLASDWLREQYFGPGTRLTVT.

Note on this clone: At one boundary the junction diverges from the germline segment, which might be a read error. The V call is TRBV2, the J call TRBJ2-1; perhaps TRBD2 as D (6 bases). This CDR3 has 15 residues. Germline V gene lookup returns CDR1 SNHLY and CDR2 FYNNEI. The CDR3 loop is CASSLGLPSYSEQFF. The DNA of the CDR3 is TGTGCCAGCAGCCTGGGACTGCCCTCCTACAGTGAGCAGTTCTTC.

The chain combines TRBV10-3 with TRBJ2-7; 9 nucleotides line up with TRBD1. V shed 8 bases, J shed 5 bases, and the junction held 7 bases outside the gene matches. This CDR3 is 13 amino acids long. The germline V gene has CDR1 ENHRY and CDR2 SYGVKD. The CDR3 DNA follows: TGTGCCATCCAGACAGGGGGTGTGGACGAGCAGTACTTC. Amino acids: CAIQTGGVDEQYF.

V usage is TRBV7-8 and J usage is TRBJ1-5, with D possibly matching TRBD1 (5 bases). The germline V and J ends were trimmed by 5 bases and 5 bases, with 10 bases remaining between them. CDR1 and CDR2 from the germline V gene are SGHVS and FQNEAQ. This CDR3 spans 13 amino acids. The CDR3 nucleotides are TGTGCCAGCAGCCCGGGGGTTCATCAGCCCCAGCATTTT. Its protein is CASSPGVHQPQHF. Using reference TRBV7-8 and TRBJ1-5 for the parts outside the CDR3, the full variable domain is GAGVSQSPRYKVAKRGQDVALRCDPISGHVSLFWYQQALGQGPEFLTYFQNEAQLDKSGLPSDRFFAERPEGSVSTLKIQRTQQEDSAVYLCASSPGVHQPQHFGDGTRLSIL.

The chain is built from TRBV19 and TRBJ2-7, with 16 bases fitting TRBD2. Germline assignment: CDR1 LNHDA and CDR2 SQIVND (reference sequence). The CDR3 has 21 residues. J was trimmed by 3 bases and V by 0 bases; bases with no gene match: 14. The CDR3 reads CASSIDPTGPGLAGGIYEQYF. The DNA of the CDR3 is TGTGCCAGTAGTATAGACCCGACAGGGCCGGGACTAGCGGGAGGGATCTACGAGCAGTACTTC. Combining the CDR3 with reference TRBV19 and TRBJ2-7 gives the whole variable domain DGGITQSPKYLFRKEGQNVTLSCEQNLNHDAMYWYRQDPGQGLRLIYYSQIVNDFQKGDIAEGYSVSREKKESFPLTVTSAQKNPTAFYLCASSIDPTGPGLAGGIYEQYFGPGTRLTVT.

The chain links TRBV7-8 to TRBJ1-5, with 9 bases lining up with TRBD1. Germline V gives CDR1 SGHVS, CDR2 FQNEAQ. The CDR3 runs 14 residues. After removal of 5 bases from V and 6 bases from J, the junction contained 5 bases not matched to a gene. CDR3 nucleotides: TGTGCCAGCAGCCTAACAGGGGGCTCTCAGCCCCAGCATTTT. Translated: CASSLTGGSQPQHF.

The genes are TRBV28 and TRBJ1-1; TRBD1 agrees at 10 bases. This CDR3 is built from 16 residues. The V gene's germline CDR1 is MDHEN and CDR2 SYDVKM. V shed 6 bases, J shed 0 bases, and the junction held 7 bases outside the gene matches. This chain's CDR3 is CASRSGTGEVNTEAFF. The CDR3 DNA is TGTGCCAGCAGATCCGGGACAGGGGAGGTGAACACTGAAGCTTTCTTT.

The gene calls are TRBV2 and TRBJ1-1; TRBD1 is a possible D gene (6 bases). V lost 3 bases, J lost 5 bases, and 10 bases lay in between. The CDR3 extends over 13 amino acids. Germline CDR1 SNHLY, CDR2 FYNNEI. The CDR3 region has the DNA TGTGCCAGCAGTGATGGGGGCGAAACTGAAGCTTTCTTT. It is translated as CASSDGGETEAFF.